The 21 T cell receptor beta chains below all came from one sample that was sequenced in a study of T cell responses to AZD1222 COVID-19 vaccine. The repertoire was sequenced with immunoSEQ multiplex PCR; TCRdb's copy has only in-frame clones and lacks some. The sample yields about 56,000 clones, roughly 88% seen once. The sample here was peripheral blood, taken on day 0 of AZD1222 vaccination. The receptors were sampled from an adult in good health.

The chain links TRBV30 to TRBJ2-1, with 7 nucleotides matching TRBD1. This CDR3 has 14 amino acids. V shed 5 bases and J 2 bases; nucleotides not matched to a gene: 6. Germline CDR1 reads GTSNPN; CDR2 reads SVGIG (reference sequence). The CDR3 loop reads CAWDRDSPYNEQFF. The CDR3 region has the DNA TGTGCCTGGGACCGGGACAGCCCCTACAATGAGCAGTTCTTC.

This clone was seen a handful of times. This sequence joins TRBV7-2 and TRBJ1-2; tentative D call: TRBD1 (6 bases). Germline assignment: CDR1 SGHTA and CDR2 FQGNSA. The CDR3 loop spans 15 amino acids. The V end was cut by 5 bases, the J end by 0 bases, with 13 bases between. Here the CDR3 reads CASSPRTATNYGYTF. The CDR3 bases are TGTGCCAGCAGCCCTAGGACAGCCACTAACTATGGCTACACCTTC.

This sequence joins TRBV5-6 and TRBJ2-3, with D perhaps TRBD2 (5 bases). The V end was cut by 4 bases, the J end by 5 bases, with 17 bases between. Germline CDR1 is SGHDT and CDR2 is YYEEEE. This CDR3 comprises 15 residues. The CDR3 here is CASSMDPLEVDTQYF. The CDR3 DNA sequence: TGTGCCAGCAGCATGGACCCGTTGGAGGTAGATACGCAGTATTTT.

This chain connects TRBV21-1 to TRBJ2-7; TRBD2, the table's D call, was not compared with the DNA. TRBV21-1 is reported as a pseudogene. This CDR3 spans 15 amino acids. The CDR3 DNA follows: TGTGCCAGCAGCAAAGAGGGGGGGGAATTAAACGAGCAGTACTTC. Translating it yields CASSKEGGELNEQYF.

The V call is TRBV28, the J call TRBJ1-2; 7 nucleotides line up with TRBD1. Germline CDR1 is MDHEN and CDR2 is SYDVKM. The CDR3 is 14 amino acids. Trimming took 10 bases from V and 1 from J; bases not matched to a gene: 9. The CDR3 DNA sequence: TGTGCCATCTTCGACAGGGACCTTAACTATGGCTACACCTTC. Translation: CAIFDRDLNYGYTF.

The chain is built from TRBV11-3 and TRBJ2-1; 8 nucleotides align to TRBD2. Germline-derived CDR1 and CDR2 are SGHNT and YENEEA. The trim removed 5 bases at V and 3 bases at J, leaving 3 bases unmatched. The CDR3 consists of 14 residues. CDR3 sequence: CASSAGGNYNEQFF. For the CDR3, the DNA is TGTGCCAGCAGCGCGGGGGGAAACTACAATGAGCAGTTCTTC.

The rearrangement uses TRBV29-1 and TRBJ1-1; D not certain. Trimming cost V 4 bases and J 1 base, with 13 bases left between them. The CDR3 is 14 amino acids. Germline CDR1 reads SQVTM; CDR2 reads ANQGSEA. The CDR3 nucleotides read TGCAGCGTTGGCAGAGGGATTTCGAACACTGAAGCTTTCTTT. Protein sequence: CSVGRGISNTEAFF.

This clone is judged medium-sized. The chain couples TRBV4-1 to TRBJ1-6, with 7 nucleotides matching TRBD1. This CDR3 spans 18 amino acids. Germline V gives CDR1 MGHRA, CDR2 YSYEKL. Trimming took 4 bases from V and 4 from J; bases not matched to a gene: 13. CDR3 in DNA: TGCGCCAGCAGCCCCGGGACAGCAACTCCTACTTATAATTCACCCCTCCACTTT. This sequence encodes CASSPGTATPTYNSPLHF.

This chain connects TRBV18 to TRBJ1-6, with D hard to call. Trimming stripped 3 bases from V and 4 bases from J, with 19 bases between. Looked up from germline, CDR1 is KGHSH and CDR2 is LQKENI. This CDR3 region has 18 residues. DNA for the CDR3: TGTGCCAGCTCACCCGCGGCGGGTTCAACCCGATATAATTCACCCCTCCACTTT. This codes for CASSPAAGSTRYNSPLHF.

This chain uses TRBV6-5 with TRBJ2-1, with a possible D match to TRBD2 (7 bases). Trimming removed 7 bases at V and 0 bases at J, with 13 bases between. The CDR3 contains 15 residues. Germline CDR1 is MNHEY and CDR2 is SVGAGI. The CDR3 nucleotides read TGTGCCAGCAAAAAGGGGGGGGGCTCCTACAATGAGCAGTTCTTC. As protein: CASKKGGGSYNEQFF.

This chain connects TRBV6-4 to TRBJ1-5; D call uncertain. This CDR3 spans 15 amino acids. Germline V gene sequence: CDR1 MRHNA, CDR2 SNTAGT. Between the trimmed V and J ends, which lost 4 bases and 4 bases, there was a span of 14 bases. The CDR3 sequence: CASSASAGTNQPQHF. Here the CDR3 DNA reads TGTGCCAGCAGTGCCAGTGCAGGAACTAATCAGCCCCAGCATTTT.

This clone was seen only once. The J gene is TRBJ2-3, the V gene TRBV5-4; 12 bases line up with TRBD2. The germline V gene encodes CDR1 SGHNT and CDR2 YYREEE (reference sequence). The CDR3 covers 15 residues. Trimming took 4 bases from V and 5 from J; bases not matched to a gene: 5. The DNA for the CDR3 is TGTGCCAGCAGCCGGCGGACTAGCGGGATAGATACGCAGTATTTT. Translating it yields CASSRRTSGIDTQYF.

The gene calls are TRBV2 and TRBJ2-3; 8 positions agree with TRBD1. Germline CDR1 is SNHLY and CDR2 is FYNNEI. The CDR3 spans 16 residues. J was trimmed by 3 bases and V by 4 bases; bases with no gene match: 9. The CDR3 coding sequence is TGTGCCAGCAGTGCACCTGTGGACAGGGTTACAGATACGCAGTATTTT. Translation gives CASSAPVDRVTDTQYF.

The V and J genes are TRBV2 and TRBJ1-5; the match to TRBD1 covers 7 bases. Unmatched junction bases numbered 9, after V lost 7 bases and J lost 6 bases. The germline V gene encodes CDR1 SNHLY and CDR2 FYNNEI. CDR3 size: 14 residues. The CDR3 sequence is CASNRDSGGQPQHF. As DNA, the CDR3 is TGTGCCAGCAATAGAGATTCAGGGGGTCAGCCCCAGCATTTT.

The CDR3 region is CASSPSPGTGYEQYF. DNA for the CDR3: TGTGCCAGCAGCCCTTCTCCCGGGACAGGCTACGAGCAGTACTTC. This chain connects TRBV5-5 to TRBJ2-7; 8 nucleotides align to TRBD1. This CDR3 is 15 amino acids long. Germline CDR1 reads SGHKS; CDR2 reads YYEKEE (reference sequence). Losses at the gene ends were 4 bases for V and 3 bases for J; bases not matched to a gene: 9.

This clone was counted once. The rearrangement links TRBV5-6 to TRBJ1-1; 9 positions match TRBD1. V trimming: 4 bases; J trimming: 7 bases; junction bases outside the gene matches: 8. Germline V gives CDR1 SGHDT, CDR2 YYEEEE. The CDR3 is 14 amino acids. The CDR3 loop is CASSRTGDSFEAFF. CDR3 bases: TGTGCCAGCAGCAGGACAGGGGATTCCTTTGAAGCTTTCTTT. Filled out from reference TRBV5-6 and TRBJ1-1, the complete variable domain reads DAGVTQSPTHLIKTRGQQVTLRCSPKSGHDTVSWYQQALGQGPQFIFQYYEEEERQRGNFPDRFSGHQFPNYSSELNVNALLLGDSALYLCASSRTGDSFEAFFGQGTRLTVV.

V usage is TRBV11-2 and J usage is TRBJ2-7; D not resolved. The CDR3 has 12 residues. Per germline, CDR1 SGHAT and CDR2 FQNNGV. Trimming removed 2 bases from V and 3 bases from J, with 5 bases in between. The CDR3 reads CASSLTSYEQYF. The CDR3 DNA reads as TGTGCCAGCAGCTTAACCAGCTACGAGCAGTACTTC.

The chain couples TRBV30 to TRBJ1-5; D gene ambiguous. The CDR3 covers 13 residues. From germline, CDR1 is GTSNPN and CDR2 SVGIG (reference sequence). Deletions cut 1 base from V and 0 bases from J, with 4 bases between. CDR3 in amino acids: CAWSGGSNQPQHF. The CDR3 DNA reads as TGTGCCTGGAGTGGCGGTAGCAATCAGCCCCAGCATTTT.

J is TRBJ2-3 and V is TRBV5-4; no reliable D call. The V end lost 0 bases, the J end lost 0 bases, and 8 bases lay between the germline ends. This CDR3 comprises 15 residues. From germline, CDR1 is SGHNT and CDR2 YYREEE (reference sequence). The CDR3 DNA sequence: TGTGCCAGCAGCTTGGACCCAACTAGCACAGATACGCAGTATTTT. Translated, it gives CASSLDPTSTDTQYF.

V is TRBV2 and J is TRBJ2-3, with 13 bases aligning to TRBD2. Looked up from germline, CDR1 is SNHLY and CDR2 is FYNNEI. Trimming cost V 11 bases and J 1 base; bases outside gene matches: 18. The CDR3 consists of 19 residues. CDR3 sequence: CALISRGTSGEGRTDTQYF. As DNA, the CDR3 is TGTGCCTTGATTTCACGGGGGACTAGCGGGGAGGGTCGCACAGATACGCAGTATTTT.

CDR3 loop: CASTNRRTGGWLNTGELFF. As DNA, the CDR3 is TGTGCCAGCACCAATAGACGGACAGGGGGCTGGTTGAACACCGGGGAGCTGTTTTTT. The chain links TRBV7-2 to TRBJ2-2, with 11 bases fitting TRBD1. There are 19 residues in the CDR3. Trimming removed 7 bases from V and 1 base from J; junction bases left unmatched: 14. Germline lookup yields CDR1 SGHTA and CDR2 FQGNSA.